This T cell receptor (beta chain) was identified during a study of blood T cell repertoires in COVID-19. The CDR3 runs 14 residues. The V and J ends lost 4 bases and 6 bases respectively, with 16 bases between them. Germline V gene data show CDR1 as LGHDT and CDR2 as YNNKEL (reference sequence). TCRdb's copy holds only in-frame clones and misses some; the assay was immunoSEQ multiplex PCR. The data show under 250,000 clones, around 90% seen once. V and J are TRBV3-1 (or the pseudogene TRBV3-2) and TRBJ2-7; perhaps TRBD1 as D (8 bases). Sequencing was done on a sample of peripheral blood. This sequence originates from a man in his thirties or forties with COVID-19, enrolled during active disease. The CDR3 loop is CASSLGQGGGEQYF. Here the CDR3 DNA reads TGTGCCAGCAGCCTCGGACAGGGAGGGGGCGAGCAGTACTTC.